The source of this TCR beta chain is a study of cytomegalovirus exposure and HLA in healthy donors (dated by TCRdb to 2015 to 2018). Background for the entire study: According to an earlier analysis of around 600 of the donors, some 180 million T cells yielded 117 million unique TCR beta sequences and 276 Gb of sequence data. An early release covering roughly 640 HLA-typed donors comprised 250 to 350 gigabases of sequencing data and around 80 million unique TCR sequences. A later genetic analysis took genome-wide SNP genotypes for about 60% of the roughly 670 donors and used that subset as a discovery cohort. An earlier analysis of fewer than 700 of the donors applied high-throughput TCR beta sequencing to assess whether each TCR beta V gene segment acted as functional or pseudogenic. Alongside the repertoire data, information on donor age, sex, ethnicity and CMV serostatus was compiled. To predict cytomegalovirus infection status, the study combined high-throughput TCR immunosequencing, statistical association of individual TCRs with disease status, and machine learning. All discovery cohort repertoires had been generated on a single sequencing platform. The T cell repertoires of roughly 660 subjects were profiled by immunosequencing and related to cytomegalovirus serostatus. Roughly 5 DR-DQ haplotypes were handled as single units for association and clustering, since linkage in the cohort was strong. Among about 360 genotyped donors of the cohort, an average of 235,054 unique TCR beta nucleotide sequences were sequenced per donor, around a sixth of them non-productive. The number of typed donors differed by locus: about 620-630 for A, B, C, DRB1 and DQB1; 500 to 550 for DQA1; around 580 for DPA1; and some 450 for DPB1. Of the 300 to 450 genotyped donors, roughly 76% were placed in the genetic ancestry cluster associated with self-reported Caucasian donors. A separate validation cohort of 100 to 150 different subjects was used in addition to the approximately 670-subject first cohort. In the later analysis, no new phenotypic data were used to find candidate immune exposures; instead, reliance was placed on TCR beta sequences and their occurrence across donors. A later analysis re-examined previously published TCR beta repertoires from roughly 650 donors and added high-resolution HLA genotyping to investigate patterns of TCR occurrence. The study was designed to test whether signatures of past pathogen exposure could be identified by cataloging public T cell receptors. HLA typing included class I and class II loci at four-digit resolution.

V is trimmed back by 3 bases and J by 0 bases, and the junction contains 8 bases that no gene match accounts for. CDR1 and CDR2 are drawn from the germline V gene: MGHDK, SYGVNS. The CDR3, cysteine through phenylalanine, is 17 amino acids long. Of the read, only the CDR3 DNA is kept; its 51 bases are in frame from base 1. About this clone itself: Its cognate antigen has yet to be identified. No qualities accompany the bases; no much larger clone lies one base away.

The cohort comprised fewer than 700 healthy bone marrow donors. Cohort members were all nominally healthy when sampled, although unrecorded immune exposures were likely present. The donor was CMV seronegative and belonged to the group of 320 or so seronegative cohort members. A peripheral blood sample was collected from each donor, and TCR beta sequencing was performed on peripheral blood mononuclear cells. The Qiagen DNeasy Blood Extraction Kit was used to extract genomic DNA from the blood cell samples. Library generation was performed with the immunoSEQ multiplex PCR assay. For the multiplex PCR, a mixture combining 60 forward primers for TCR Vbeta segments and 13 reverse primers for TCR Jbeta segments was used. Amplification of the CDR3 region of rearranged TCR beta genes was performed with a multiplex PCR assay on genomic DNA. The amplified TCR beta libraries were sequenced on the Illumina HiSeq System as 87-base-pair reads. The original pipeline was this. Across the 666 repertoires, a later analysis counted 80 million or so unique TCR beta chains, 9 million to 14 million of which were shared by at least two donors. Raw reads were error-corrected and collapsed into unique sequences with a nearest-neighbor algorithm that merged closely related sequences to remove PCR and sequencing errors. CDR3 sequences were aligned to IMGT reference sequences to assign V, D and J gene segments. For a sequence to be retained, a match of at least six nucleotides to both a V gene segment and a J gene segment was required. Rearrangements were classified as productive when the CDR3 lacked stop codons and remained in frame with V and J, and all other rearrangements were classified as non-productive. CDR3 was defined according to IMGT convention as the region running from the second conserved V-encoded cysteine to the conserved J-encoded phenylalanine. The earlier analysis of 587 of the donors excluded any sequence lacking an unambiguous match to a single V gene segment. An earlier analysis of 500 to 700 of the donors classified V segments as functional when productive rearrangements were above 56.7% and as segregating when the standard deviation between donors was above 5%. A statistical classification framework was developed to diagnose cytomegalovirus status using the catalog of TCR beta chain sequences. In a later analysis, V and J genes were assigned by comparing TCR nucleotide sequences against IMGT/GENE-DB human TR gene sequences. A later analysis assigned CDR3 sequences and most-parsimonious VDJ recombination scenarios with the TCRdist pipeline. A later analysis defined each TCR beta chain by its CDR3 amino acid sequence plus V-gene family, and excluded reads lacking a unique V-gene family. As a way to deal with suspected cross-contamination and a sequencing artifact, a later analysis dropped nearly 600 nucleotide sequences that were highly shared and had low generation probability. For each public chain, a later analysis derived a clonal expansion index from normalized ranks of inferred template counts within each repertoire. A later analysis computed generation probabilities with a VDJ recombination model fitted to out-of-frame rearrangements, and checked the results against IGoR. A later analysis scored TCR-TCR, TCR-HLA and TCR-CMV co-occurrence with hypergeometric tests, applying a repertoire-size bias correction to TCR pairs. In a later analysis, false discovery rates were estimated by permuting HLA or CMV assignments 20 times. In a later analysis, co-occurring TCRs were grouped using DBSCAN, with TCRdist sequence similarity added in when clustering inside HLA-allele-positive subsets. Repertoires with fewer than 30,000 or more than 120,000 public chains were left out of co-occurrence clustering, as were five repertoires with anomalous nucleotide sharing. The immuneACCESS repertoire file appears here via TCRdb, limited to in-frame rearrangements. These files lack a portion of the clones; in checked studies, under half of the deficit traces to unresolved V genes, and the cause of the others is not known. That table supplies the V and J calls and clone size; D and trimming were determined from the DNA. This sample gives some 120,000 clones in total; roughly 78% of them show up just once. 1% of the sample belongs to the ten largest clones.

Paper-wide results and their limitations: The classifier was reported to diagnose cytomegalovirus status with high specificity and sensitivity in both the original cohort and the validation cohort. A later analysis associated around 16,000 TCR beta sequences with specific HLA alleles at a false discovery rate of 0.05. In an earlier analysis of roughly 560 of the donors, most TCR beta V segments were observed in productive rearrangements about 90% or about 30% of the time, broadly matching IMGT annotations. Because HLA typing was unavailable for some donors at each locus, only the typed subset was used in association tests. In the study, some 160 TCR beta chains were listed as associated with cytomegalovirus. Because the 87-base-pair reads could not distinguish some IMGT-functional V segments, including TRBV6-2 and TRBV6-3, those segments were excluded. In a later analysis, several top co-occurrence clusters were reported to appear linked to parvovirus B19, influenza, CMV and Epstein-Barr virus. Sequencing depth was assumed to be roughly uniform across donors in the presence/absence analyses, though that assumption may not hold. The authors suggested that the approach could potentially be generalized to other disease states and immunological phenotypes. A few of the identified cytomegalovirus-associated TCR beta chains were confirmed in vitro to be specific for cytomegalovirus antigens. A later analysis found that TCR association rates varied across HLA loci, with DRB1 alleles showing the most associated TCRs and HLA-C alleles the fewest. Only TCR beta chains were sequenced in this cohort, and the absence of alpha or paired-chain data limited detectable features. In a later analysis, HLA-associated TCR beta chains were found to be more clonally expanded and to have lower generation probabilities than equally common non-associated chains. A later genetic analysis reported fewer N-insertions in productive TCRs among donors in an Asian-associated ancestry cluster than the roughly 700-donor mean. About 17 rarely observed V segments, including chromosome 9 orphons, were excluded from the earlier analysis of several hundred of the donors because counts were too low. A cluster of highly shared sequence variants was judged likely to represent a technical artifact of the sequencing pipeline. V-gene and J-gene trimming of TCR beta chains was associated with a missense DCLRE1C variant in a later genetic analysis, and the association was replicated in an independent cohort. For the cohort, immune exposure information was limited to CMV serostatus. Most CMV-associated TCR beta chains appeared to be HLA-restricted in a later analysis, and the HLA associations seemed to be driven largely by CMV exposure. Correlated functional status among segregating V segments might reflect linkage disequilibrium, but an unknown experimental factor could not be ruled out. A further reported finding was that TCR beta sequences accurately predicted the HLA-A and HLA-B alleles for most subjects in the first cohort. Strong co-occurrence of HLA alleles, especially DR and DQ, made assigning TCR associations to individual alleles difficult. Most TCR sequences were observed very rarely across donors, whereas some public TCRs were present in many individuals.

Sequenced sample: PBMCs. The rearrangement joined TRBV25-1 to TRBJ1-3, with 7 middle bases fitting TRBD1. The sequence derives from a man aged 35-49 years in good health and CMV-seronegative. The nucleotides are TGTGCCAGCAGTGACCCTAACAGGGGATTCTCTGGAAACACCATATATTTT. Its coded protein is CASSDPNRGFSGNTIYF.